The 28 T cell receptor beta chains below all came from one sample that was sequenced in a study of shared clonotypes between healthy human individuals. Clones were read by immunoSEQ multiplex PCR, and TCRdb kept only the in-frame ones, dropping some. The sample records roughly 2.1 million clones, more than 85% being singletons. Naive-designated CD8 cells lacked CD45RO, were positively enriched for CCR7, and omitted terminally differentiated effector memory CD45RA+ cells. The sample comprised naive CD8+ T cells from PBMCs. All receptors derive from a man younger than 35 in good health. Some clones in this sample may be carry-over from other donors' samples.

This clone showed up just once. The V gene is TRBV11-2, the J gene TRBJ1-1; D unclear. CDR3 length: 14 amino acids. With 3 bases removed from V and 7 bases from J, the gap between germline ends came to 15 bases. In germline, CDR1 is SGHAT, CDR2 FQNNGV. DNA for the CDR3: TGTGCCAGCAGCTTGAATGGAGGGTATCTTGAAGCTTTCTTT. Translated: CASSLNGGYLEAFF.

V usage is TRBV9 and J usage is TRBJ1-2; perhaps TRBD1 as D (5 bases). Germline lookup yields CDR1 SGDLS and CDR2 YYNGEE. The V end lost 4 bases, the J end lost 0 bases, and 13 bases lay between the germline ends. The CDR3 sequence is 15 residues long. CDR3 in DNA: TGTGCCAGCAGCCCCAGGGCCAGCACTAACTATGGCTACACCTTC. Amino acids: CASSPRASTNYGYTF.

This clone was seen a few times. The chain carries TRBV2 and TRBJ1-2; D is perhaps TRBD1 (5 bases). The CDR3 length is 12 residues. V gave up 2 bases and J gave up 6 bases, with 7 bases separating them. The germline V gene encodes CDR1 SNHLY and CDR2 FYNNEI. This CDR3 reads CASSERGNGYTF. The CDR3 coding sequence is TGTGCCAGCAGTGAACGGGGGAATGGCTACACCTTC.

The genes are TRBV11-1 and TRBJ1-4, with TRBD1 matching over 7 bases. The length of the CDR3 is 15 residues. Trimming removed 5 bases from V and 3 bases from J; junction bases left unmatched: 6. Germline CDR1 and CDR2: SGHAT and FQDESV (reference sequence). Written as DNA, the CDR3 is TGTGCCAGCAGCCAACACAGGGGTTCTAATGAAAAACTGTTTTTT. Translating gives CASSQHRGSNEKLFF.

This clone showed up just once. The rearrangement uses TRBV29-1 and TRBJ2-3, with D uncertain. The germline gives CDR1 SQVTM, CDR2 ANQGSEA. The V gene lost 1 base and the J gene lost 4 bases, with 9 bases spanning the gap. CDR3 length: 13 residues. Here the CDR3 DNA reads TGCAGCGTTGAAGGGCCTCCCCCAGATACGCAGTATTTT. It translates to CSVEGPPPDTQYF.

Concerning this clone: Other nucleotide sequences in the sample specify the same CDR3. The rearrangement uses TRBV6-5 and TRBJ1-5; D unclear. V lost 6 bases to trimming and J lost 4 bases, with 16 bases between them. CDR3 length: 15 residues. From germline, CDR1 is MNHEY and CDR2 SVGAGI. The CDR3 here is CASSPGRRRNQPQHF. In nucleotides, the CDR3 is TGTGCCAGCAGCCCAGGACGCAGGAGGAATCAGCCCCAGCATTTT.

V usage is TRBV4-3 and J usage is TRBJ2-1, with a weak D call TRBD2 (5 bases). Germline V gene sequence: CDR1 LGHNA, CDR2 YSLEER. With 0 bases removed from V and 5 bases from J, the gap between germline ends came to 20 bases. The CDR3 runs to 18 residues. CDR3 coding DNA: TGCGCCAGCAGCCAAGAACCGTCTGCGGGTAGCGCGAACAATGAGCAGTTCTTC. This gives the protein CASSQEPSAGSANNEQFF.

About this clone: This sample includes further DNA sequences coding for the same CDR3. The V call is TRBV28, the J call TRBJ1-2; TRBD1 matches 7 bases. CDR1 is MDHEN and CDR2 is SYDVKM in the germline V gene. The CDR3 is made up of 14 amino acids. After removal of 3 bases from V and 2 bases from J, the junction contained 3 bases not matched to a gene. DNA for the CDR3: TGTGCCAGCAGTTTGTCGGGACAGAACTATGGCTACACCTTC. Translation gives CASSLSGQNYGYTF.

This clone has a single count. The chain uses TRBV29-1 and TRBJ2-7, with D perhaps matching TRBD1 (5 bases). This CDR3 comprises 12 residues. From germline, CDR1 is SQVTM and CDR2 ANQGSEA. Trimming removed 6 bases from V and 4 bases from J, with 13 bases in between. The CDR3 DNA is TGCAGCGTCTTGACAGCAGGATACGAGCAGTACTTC. Residues: CSVLTAGYEQYF.

V and J are TRBV5-6 and TRBJ2-7, with 9 bases lining up with TRBD2. Germline CDR1 and CDR2: SGHDT and YYEEEE. The junction had 6 bases not matched to a gene; V was cut back by 0 bases and J by 2 bases. The CDR3 is made up of 16 amino acids. CDR3 amino acids: CASSLELAGPTYEQYF. CDR3 coding DNA: TGTGCCAGCAGCTTGGAGCTAGCGGGACCTACCTACGAGCAGTACTTC.

V usage is TRBV7-9 and J usage is TRBJ2-2, with 8 nucleotides matching TRBD2. This CDR3 has 16 residues. The V gene end was trimmed by 5 bases and the J gene end by 1 base; junction bases not matched to a gene: 6. The germline gives CDR1 SEHNR, CDR2 FQNEAQ (reference sequence). The DNA of the CDR3 is TGTGCCAGCAGCCTGAGCGGGAGCCAGAACACCGGGGAGCTGTTTTTT. Translating it yields CASSLSGSQNTGELFF.

The J gene is TRBJ2-2, the V gene TRBV5-4; D gene ambiguous. CDR1 SGHNT and CDR2 YYREEE come from the germline V gene (reference sequence). The CDR3 has 12 residues. V dropped 4 bases and J dropped 1 base, with 2 bases sitting between them. In nucleotides, the CDR3 is TGTGCCAGCAGCCGGAACACCGGGGAGCTGTTTTTT. Its protein is CASSRNTGELFF. The full variable domain, its missing parts supplied by reference TRBV5-4 and TRBJ2-2, is ETGVTQSPTHLIKTRGQQVTLRCSSQSGHNTVSWYQQALGQGPQFIFQYYREEENGRGNFPPRFSGLQFPNYSSELNVNALELDDSALYLCASSRNTGELFFGEGSRLTVL.

The rearrangement joins TRBV7-9 to TRBJ2-1; 8 bases line up with TRBD2. The CDR3 runs to 16 residues. Germline lookup yields CDR1 SEHNR and CDR2 FQNEAQ (reference sequence). With 1 base clipped from V and 8 bases from J, the junction kept 10 bases outside the gene matches. CDR3 region: CASSLVGSGRNDEQFF. CDR3 in DNA: TGTGCCAGCAGCTTAGTTGGCAGCGGGAGAAACGATGAGCAGTTCTTC.

V gene TRBV5-1 combines with J gene TRBJ2-1; D ambiguous. From germline, CDR1 is SGHRS and CDR2 YFSETQ. Trimming took 2 bases from V and 7 from J, leaving 16 bases between them. The length of the CDR3 is 15 residues. CDR3 sequence (DNA): TGCGCCAGCAGCTTATTAGGCGCCCCCGTGAATGAGCAGTTCTTC. This codes for CASSLLGAPVNEQFF.

V and J are TRBV20-1 and TRBJ1-1, with D unclear. Per germline, CDR1 DFQATT and CDR2 SNEGSKA (reference sequence). The CDR3 totals 11 residues. The V end lost 1 base, the J end lost 8 bases, and 8 bases lay between the germline ends. Here the CDR3 reads CSARGLREAFF. The CDR3, as DNA: TGCAGTGCTAGAGGACTTCGGGAAGCTTTCTTT.

The chain recombines TRBV11-2 with TRBJ2-7; D is perhaps TRBD1 (6 bases). The germline V gene encodes CDR1 SGHAT and CDR2 FQNNGV. This CDR3 is 13 amino acids long. Trimming cost V 4 bases and J 7 bases, with 14 bases left between them. For the CDR3, the DNA is TGTGCCAGCAGCTCGGGACAATCTATAGAGCAGTACTTC. Amino acid sequence: CASSSGQSIEQYF.

This chain joins TRBV7-9 and TRBJ1-3; maybe TRBD1 (5 bases). The V gene's germline CDR1 is SEHNR and CDR2 FQNEAQ (reference sequence). Trimming removed 4 bases at V and 5 bases at J, with 21 bases between. CDR3 size: 17 residues. The CDR3 loop reads CASSYLVGQGDRNTIYF. Written as DNA, the CDR3 is TGTGCCAGCAGCTACTTGGTAGGGCAGGGTGATCGAAACACCATATATTTT.

The chain employs TRBV6-1 and TRBJ2-3, with unresolved D. The CDR3 covers 12 residues. The germline V gene encodes CDR1 MNHNS and CDR2 SASEGT. Trimming cost V 4 bases and J 5 bases, with 7 bases left between them. In DNA form, the CDR3 reads TGTGCCAGCAGTGCGATACTAGATACGCAGTATTTT. It encodes CASSAILDTQYF.

As for this clone: This sample includes further DNA sequences coding for the same CDR3. The chain combines TRBV6-5 with TRBJ2-2; the D is unclear. Germline-derived CDR1 and CDR2 are MNHEY and SVGAGI. The V end lost 2 bases, the J end lost 6 bases, and 4 bases lay between the germline ends. The CDR3 loop spans 12 amino acids. The CDR3 protein is CASSYPAGELFF. The CDR3 DNA reads TGTGCCAGCAGTTACCCAGCCGGGGAGCTGTTTTTT.

The rearrangement links TRBV10-2 to TRBJ2-2; D might be TRBD2 (6 bases). Per germline, CDR1 WSHSY and CDR2 SAAADI. The length of the CDR3 is 15 residues. V was cut by 0 bases and J by 3 bases, with 8 bases left in between. This CDR3 is CASSESWGDTGELFF. The CDR3 DNA is TGCGCCAGCAGTGAGTCGTGGGGGGACACCGGGGAGCTGTTTTTT.

This chain connects TRBV2 to TRBJ1-5; D gene unclear. V was trimmed by 3 bases and J by 0 bases, leaving 12 bases between them. CDR1 and CDR2 from the germline V gene are SNHLY and FYNNEI. The CDR3 extends over 16 amino acids. The CDR3 here is CASSDGQWVSNQPQHF. For the CDR3, the DNA is TGTGCCAGCAGTGACGGCCAGTGGGTTAGCAATCAGCCCCAGCATTTT.

This rearrangement joins TRBV7-9 to TRBJ1-1, with D uncertain. CDR1 is SEHNR and CDR2 is FQNEAQ in the germline V gene (reference sequence). The CDR3 covers 15 residues. V lost 2 bases, J lost 1 base, and 11 bases lay in between. The CDR3 region has the DNA TGTGCCAGCAGCTTAAGTACAGCCCAGAACACTGAAGCTTTCTTT. Its translation is CASSLSTAQNTEAFF.

This clone is a singleton in its sample. The chain uses TRBV19 and TRBJ2-2; 7 bases are a match to TRBD1. V lost 7 bases to trimming and J lost 1 base; unmatched junction nucleotides: 6. This CDR3 region has 15 residues. Per the germline V gene, CDR1 is LNHDA and CDR2 is SQIVND (reference sequence). CDR3: CASTTTGLNTGELFF. The DNA of the CDR3 is TGTGCCAGTACCACGACAGGGTTGAACACCGGGGAGCTGTTTTTT.

The V gene is TRBV9, the J gene TRBJ2-3, with D possibly matching TRBD2 (6 bases). Trimming cost V 4 bases and J 2 bases, with 17 bases left between them. Germline V gene data show CDR1 as SGDLS and CDR2 as YYNGEE. This CDR3 comprises 16 residues. Written as DNA, the CDR3 is TGTGCCAGCAGCTCCCCCAGGCGGGACTCCACAGATACGCAGTATTTT. Its translation: CASSSPRRDSTDTQYF.

The gene calls are TRBV29-1 and TRBJ2-7, with TRBD1 as a possible D gene (5 bases). The CDR3 contains 12 residues. The V end lost 3 bases, the J end lost 5 bases, and 11 bases lay between the germline ends. Germline CDR1 is SQVTM and CDR2 is ANQGSEA. CDR3 region: CSVEGRVNEQYF. The DNA for the CDR3 is TGCAGCGTTGAGGGCAGGGTCAACGAGCAGTACTTC.

This sequence joins TRBV30 and TRBJ2-2, with unresolved D. The germline V gene encodes CDR1 GTSNPN and CDR2 SVGIG (reference sequence). The V end lost 3 bases, the J end lost 7 bases, and 6 bases lay between the germline ends. The CDR3 length is 11 residues. CDR3 DNA sequence: TGTGCCTGGAGCTGGAACGGGGAGCTGTTTTTT. Amino acid sequence: CAWSWNGELFF.

The gene calls are TRBV9 and TRBJ2-1; 9 bases line up with TRBD2. J lost 4 bases, V lost 5 bases, and 4 bases had no gene match. Germline V gene lookup returns CDR1 SGDLS and CDR2 YYNGEE. The CDR3 is 14 residues long. CDR3 in DNA: TGTGCCAGCAGGGGAAGCGGGAGGTACAATGAGCAGTTCTTC. Amino acids: CASRGSGRYNEQFF.

The sample holds a few counts of this clone. The same CDR3 arises from other DNA sequences in this sample as well. The J gene is TRBJ2-7, the V gene TRBV9, with TRBD2 identical over 11 bases. CDR3 size: 15 residues. Unmatched junction bases numbered 2, after V lost 3 bases and J lost 0 bases. Germline values: CDR1 SGDLS, CDR2 YYNGEE. In nucleotides, the CDR3 is TGTGCCAGCAGCGGGGGACTAGCGGACTCCTACGAGCAGTACTTC. This codes for CASSGGLADSYEQYF.